Below are 22 T cell receptor beta chains sequenced from a single sample in a study of blood T cell repertoires in COVID-19 (dated by TCRdb to about 2020). Receptors were amplified or captured by the immunoSEQ multiplex PCR assay. This immuneACCESS table, as held by TCRdb, lists in-frame sequences with V and J called but not all clones. Of the missing ones, under half trace to an unresolved V gene in checked studies; the others have no known cause. The sample table shows approximately 18,000 clones, and roughly 77% are seen once. The ten largest make up approximately 8.4% of the sample. The sample comprised peripheral blood. Every receptor here comes from a man aged 55 to 70 with acute or convalescent COVID-19.

This clone was detected once. The V gene is TRBV9, the J gene TRBJ1-1; D uncertain. Between the trimmed V and J ends, which lost 0 bases and 7 bases, there was a span of 16 bases. This CDR3 is built from 15 residues. Germline V CDR1 and CDR2: SGDLS, YYNGEE. The CDR3 here is CASSVGVGLEGEAFF. In DNA form, the CDR3 reads TGTGCCAGCAGCGTAGGGGTTGGTCTCGAGGGTGAAGCTTTCTTT.

This clone has a handful of counts. This chain joins TRBV28 and TRBJ1-1; D not certain. V dropped 2 bases and J dropped 1 base, with 5 bases sitting between them. Germline lookup yields CDR1 MDHEN and CDR2 SYDVKM. The CDR3 runs 13 residues. The chain's CDR3 is CASSLKRNTEAFF. The CDR3 DNA follows: TGTGCCAGCAGTTTAAAGCGGAACACTGAAGCTTTCTTT.

This chain uses TRBV9 with TRBJ1-2, with 8 positions matching TRBD1. Germline V gene data show CDR1 as SGDLS and CDR2 as YYNGEE. This CDR3 is 15 amino acids long. V was pared by 4 bases and J by 7 bases, with 12 bases of the junction left unmatched. CDR3 sequence (DNA): TGTGCCAGCAGCCCTACTGGACAGGGATTCGGTGGCTACACCTTC. Translating gives CASSPTGQGFGGYTF.

The V gene is TRBV7-9, the J gene TRBJ1-1, with a weak D call TRBD1 (6 bases). The length of the CDR3 is 12 residues. The germline V gene has CDR1 SEHNR and CDR2 FQNEAQ (reference sequence). Trimming removed 5 bases from V and 7 bases from J, with 11 bases in between. The CDR3 reads CASSADRIEAFF. CDR3 coding DNA: TGTGCCAGCAGCGCGGACAGAATTGAAGCTTTCTTT.

The rearrangement uses TRBV7-2 and TRBJ2-1; 8 positions agree with TRBD1. Per germline, CDR1 SGHTA and CDR2 FQGNSA. With V trimmed by 4 bases and J by 3 bases, 5 bases remained unmatched. The CDR3 length is 15 residues. The CDR3: CASSSDRGYYNEQFF. The CDR3 nucleotides are TGTGCCAGCAGCTCCGACAGGGGATACTACAATGAGCAGTTCTTC. The whole variable domain, filled in from reference TRBV7-2 and TRBJ2-1, reads GAGVSQSPSNKVTEKGKDVELRCDPISGHTALYWYRQSLGQGLEFLIYFQGNSAPDKSGLPSDRFSAERTGGSVSTLTIQRTQQEDSAVYLCASSSDRGYYNEQFFGPGTRLTVL.

This chain links TRBV10-1 with TRBJ1-1, with TRBD1 matching 8 bases. From germline, CDR1 is WNHNN and CDR2 SYGVQD (reference sequence). This CDR3 comprises 16 residues. V was pared by 6 bases and J by 3 bases, with 12 bases of the junction left unmatched. CDR3 bases: TGCGCCAGCAGAGAAGAGACAGGGGATAGGGACACTGAAGCTTTCTTT. Protein product: CASREETGDRDTEAFF.

In this sample, this clone turned up a few times. The chain joins TRBV7-3 to TRBJ2-1, with a possible D match to TRBD2 (6 bases). CDR1 and CDR2 from the germline V gene are SGHTA and FQGTGA. This CDR3 is 15 amino acids long. V dropped 1 base and J dropped 8 bases, with 15 bases sitting between them. The CDR3 loop is CASSLMGGRSDEQFF. The DNA for the CDR3 is TGTGCCAGCAGCTTAATGGGGGGTAGAAGCGATGAGCAGTTCTTC. Supplemented by reference TRBV7-3 and TRBJ2-1, the full variable domain reads GAGVSQTPSNKVTEKGKYVELRCDPISGHTALYWYRQSLGQGPEFLIYFQGTGAADDSGLPNDRFFAVRPEGSVSTLKIQRTERGDSAVYLCASSLMGGRSDEQFFGPGTRLTVL.

This clone was seen only a few times. The chain couples TRBV6-6 to TRBJ1-1; 9 nucleotides agree with TRBD1. The V segment lost 5 bases and the J segment 11 bases; nucleotides outside the gene matches: 6. Germline values: CDR1 MNHNY, CDR2 SVGAGI (reference sequence). The CDR3 runs to 12 residues. CDR3 protein: CASSTQGAQAFF. The DNA of the CDR3 is TGTGCCAGCAGTACACAGGGGGCGCAGGCTTTCTTT.

CDR3 loop: CASSLESKLGAQHF. The CDR3 DNA sequence: TGTGCCAGCAGCTTAGAATCGAAGCTCGGGGCCCAGCATTTT. This rearrangement joins TRBV7-9 to TRBJ1-5; D is unresolved. Germline assignment: CDR1 SEHNR and CDR2 FQNEAQ (reference sequence). V shed 1 base and J shed 11 bases, with 15 bases lying between them. The CDR3 length is 14 residues.

The sample holds a few counts of this clone. CDR3 nucleotides: TGCGCCAGCAGCTTGGGGACTTACGCTAGCACAGATACGCAGTATTTT. Amino acid sequence: CASSLGTYASTDTQYF. This chain connects TRBV5-1 to TRBJ2-3; tentatively, D is TRBD2 (5 bases). V was pared by 0 bases and J by 0 bases, with 11 bases between. The CDR3 contains 16 residues. CDR1 is SGHRS, CDR2 YFSETQ, per germline.

This rearrangement joins TRBV7-9 to TRBJ2-5, with 13 bases matching TRBD2. V lost 5 bases, J lost 0 bases, and 3 bases stayed unmatched. The germline V gene has CDR1 SEHNR and CDR2 FQNEAQ (reference sequence). There are 16 residues in the CDR3. The CDR3 region is CASSAGTSGDQETQYF. In nucleotides, the CDR3 is TGTGCCAGCAGCGCCGGGACTAGCGGGGACCAAGAGACCCAGTACTTC.

This rearrangement joins TRBV5-4 to TRBJ1-3; no reliable D call. V shed 0 bases and J shed 5 bases, with 15 bases lying between them. Germline-derived CDR1 and CDR2 are SGHNT and YYREEE (reference sequence). The CDR3 extends over 16 amino acids. CDR3 sequence (DNA): TGTGCCAGCAGCTTGGGAGGCAGCAGCCGCCGAAACACCATATATTTT. This sequence encodes CASSLGGSSRRNTIYF.

This clone has more than one count but fewer than ten. The chain employs TRBV2 and TRBJ1-6; D perhaps matches TRBD1 (5 bases). The germline V and J ends were trimmed by 1 base and 10 bases, with 14 bases remaining between them. CDR1 SNHLY and CDR2 FYNNEI come from the germline V gene. The CDR3 has 15 residues. The CDR3 DNA reads TGTGCCAGCAGTGAAGGGTTTCAGGGTTACTCACCCCTCCACTTT. It yields the protein CASSEGFQGYSPLHF.

The chain carries TRBV28 and TRBJ2-3; D is unclear. The CDR3 has 15 residues. Trimming took off 2 bases at V and 0 bases at J, with 9 bases between the two ends. Per germline, CDR1 MDHEN and CDR2 SYDVKM. The CDR3 region is CASSLIGDSTDTQYF. Here the CDR3 DNA reads TGTGCCAGCAGTTTAATCGGAGATAGCACAGATACGCAGTATTTT.

This chain joins TRBV28 and TRBJ1-2; 7 bases map to TRBD1. Germline CDR1 is MDHEN and CDR2 is SYDVKM. The CDR3 is 15 amino acids. The trim removed 1 base at V and 4 bases at J, leaving 6 bases unmatched. CDR3 region: CASSLFSGTAYGYTF. Written as DNA, the CDR3 is TGTGCCAGCAGTTTATTCTCCGGGACAGCCTATGGCTACACCTTC.

The CDR3 sequence: CASSFDIDNEQFF. CDR3 sequence (DNA): TGTGCCAGCAGCTTCGACATAGACAATGAGCAGTTCTTC. This rearrangement joins TRBV7-3 to TRBJ2-1; D gene ambiguous. The length of the CDR3 is 13 residues. Germline lookup yields CDR1 SGHTA and CDR2 FQGTGA. V gave up 3 bases and J gave up 5 bases, with 8 bases separating them.

With regard to this clone: The junction and the germline gene differ at one end; a read error may be behind it. J is TRBJ1-2 and V is TRBV5-1; 7 bases align to TRBD1. This CDR3 region has 11 residues. The germline V gene has CDR1 SGHRS and CDR2 YFSETQ. CDR3 amino acids: CASSMDGTAFF. CDR3 bases: TGCGCCAGCAGCATGGATGGGACAGCCTTCTTC.

The chain couples TRBV27 to TRBJ1-6, with TRBD1 matching 10 bases. Trimming took 9 bases from V and 5 from J; bases not matched to a gene: 4. The CDR3 covers 14 residues. Germline lookup yields CDR1 MNHEY and CDR2 SMNVEV (reference sequence). CDR3 DNA sequence: TGTGCCAGTAGACAGGGGGCTAATAATTCACCCCTCCACTTT. This encodes CASRQGANNSPLHF.

The genes are TRBV10-3 and TRBJ1-2, with D possibly being TRBD1 (5 bases). Germline V CDR1 and CDR2: ENHRY, SYGVKD. The CDR3 loop spans 11 amino acids. The V end was cut by 11 bases, the J end by 6 bases, with 13 bases between. CDR3 in DNA: TGTGCCGGCAGGGCCCGAGATGGCTACACCTTC. It encodes CAGRARDGYTF.

The genes are TRBV2 and TRBJ1-5; a possible D gene is TRBD1 (6 bases). Trimming cost V 7 bases and J 5 bases, with 12 bases left between them. The CDR3 is 13 amino acids. Germline V gene sequence: CDR1 SNHLY, CDR2 FYNNEI. CDR3 amino acids: CASTDSKDQPQHF. CDR3 nucleotide sequence: TGTGCCAGCACGGACAGTAAAGATCAGCCCCAGCATTTT.

The CDR3 region is CASSLKLVGQGGTEAFF. In DNA, the CDR3 is TGTGCCAGCAGTCTCAAATTAGTGGGACAGGGAGGAACTGAAGCTTTCTTT. The gene calls are TRBV2 and TRBJ1-1; 9 positions match TRBD1. V was pared by 5 bases and J by 5 bases, with 15 bases of the junction left unmatched. The germline CDR1 and CDR2 sequences are SNHLY and FYNNEI. This CDR3 contains 17 residues.

The V call is TRBV28, the J call TRBJ2-6; D ambiguous. The CDR3 runs 15 residues. The germline CDR1 and CDR2 sequences are MDHEN and SYDVKM. Trimming pared 5 bases from V and 2 bases from J, leaving 10 bases between. The CDR3 here is CASSPFETGANVLTF. The CDR3 nucleotides read TGTGCCAGCAGTCCCTTTGAGACTGGGGCCAACGTCCTGACTTTC.